The T cell receptor (beta chain) under discussion was sequenced for a study of cytomegalovirus exposure and HLA in healthy donors. General study points: Presence/absence analyses assumed roughly uniform sequencing depth across donors.

As regards this clone: What it binds is unknown.

As for the donors, each was a healthy bone marrow donor. Germline V CDR1 and CDR2: SQVTM, ANQGSEA. V lost 4 bases to trimming and J lost 7 bases, with 17 bases between them. This CDR3 contains 13 residues. In the PCR, 60 Vbeta and 13 Jbeta primers were used. TCRdb's table, derived via immunoSEQ multiplex PCR, lists solely in-frame clones and lacks some. Found here are 150,000 to 200,000 clones, 65% to 70% of them singletons; the top ten hold 4% to 5.5%. V and J are TRBV29-1 and TRBJ2-7, with a tentative D call TRBD1 (5 bases). Sequenced material: PBMCs. This clonotype was obtained from a woman aged 18-29 years in good health and CMV-seropositive. This CDR3 is CSVGVVGPREQYF. CDR3 in DNA: TGCAGCGTTGGGGTCGTGGGGCCGCGTGAGCAGTACTTC.